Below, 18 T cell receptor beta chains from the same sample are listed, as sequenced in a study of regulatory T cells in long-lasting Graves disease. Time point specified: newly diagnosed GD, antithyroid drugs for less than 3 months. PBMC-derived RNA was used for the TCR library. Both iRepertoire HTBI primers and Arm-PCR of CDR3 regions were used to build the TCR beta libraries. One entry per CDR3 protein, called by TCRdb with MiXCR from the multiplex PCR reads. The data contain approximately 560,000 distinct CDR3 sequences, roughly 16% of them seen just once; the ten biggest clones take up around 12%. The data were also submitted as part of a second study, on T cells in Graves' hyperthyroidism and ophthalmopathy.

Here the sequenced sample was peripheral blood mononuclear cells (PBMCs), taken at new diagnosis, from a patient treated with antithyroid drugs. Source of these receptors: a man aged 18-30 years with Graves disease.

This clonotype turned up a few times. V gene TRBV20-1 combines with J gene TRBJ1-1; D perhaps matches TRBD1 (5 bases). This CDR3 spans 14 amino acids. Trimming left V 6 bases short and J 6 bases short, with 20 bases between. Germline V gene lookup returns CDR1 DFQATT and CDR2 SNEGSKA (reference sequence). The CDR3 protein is CSAGAPTNDAEAFF. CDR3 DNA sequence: TGCAGTGCCGGGGCCCCCACCAATGACGCTGAAGCTTTCTTT.

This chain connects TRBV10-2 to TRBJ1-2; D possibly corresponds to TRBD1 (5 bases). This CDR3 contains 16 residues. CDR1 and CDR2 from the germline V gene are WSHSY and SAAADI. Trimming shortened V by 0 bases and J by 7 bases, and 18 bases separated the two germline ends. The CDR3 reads CASSESPRTPRGGYTF. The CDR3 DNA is TGCGCCAGCAGTGAGTCGCCCCGGACACCCAGAGGTGGCTACACCTTC.

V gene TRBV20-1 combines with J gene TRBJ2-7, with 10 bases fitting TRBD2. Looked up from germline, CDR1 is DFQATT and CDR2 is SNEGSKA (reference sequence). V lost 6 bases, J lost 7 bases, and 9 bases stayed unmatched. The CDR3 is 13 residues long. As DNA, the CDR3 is TGCAGTGCGTCTAGCGGGAGCCACAATGAGCAGTACTTC. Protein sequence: CSASSGSHNEQYF.

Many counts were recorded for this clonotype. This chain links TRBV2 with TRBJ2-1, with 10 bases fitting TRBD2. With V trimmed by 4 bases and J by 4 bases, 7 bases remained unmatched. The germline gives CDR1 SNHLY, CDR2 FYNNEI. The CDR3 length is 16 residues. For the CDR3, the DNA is TGTGCCAGCAGTGGGCCGGGACTAGCGAGATACAATGAGCAGTTCTTC. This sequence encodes CASSGPGLARYNEQFF.

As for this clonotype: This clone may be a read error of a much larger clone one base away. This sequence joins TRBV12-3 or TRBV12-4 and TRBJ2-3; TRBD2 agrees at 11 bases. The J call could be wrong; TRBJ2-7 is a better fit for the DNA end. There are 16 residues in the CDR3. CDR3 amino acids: CASRSGTSGSWNEQYF. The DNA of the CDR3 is TGTGCCAGCAGATCCGGGACTAGCGGCTCGTGGAATGAGCAGTACTTC.

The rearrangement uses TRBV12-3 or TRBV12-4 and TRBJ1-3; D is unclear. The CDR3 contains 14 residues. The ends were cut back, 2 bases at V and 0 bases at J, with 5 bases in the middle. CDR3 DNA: TGTGCCAGCAGTTTAAGCCCCTCTGGAAACACCATATATTTT. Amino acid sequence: CASSLSPSGNTIYF.

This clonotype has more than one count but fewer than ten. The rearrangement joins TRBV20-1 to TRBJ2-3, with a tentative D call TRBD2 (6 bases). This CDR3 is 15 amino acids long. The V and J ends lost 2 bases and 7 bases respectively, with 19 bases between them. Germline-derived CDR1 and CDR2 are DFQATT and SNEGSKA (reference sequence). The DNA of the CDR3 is TGCAGTGCTAGAATAGGGACTGAGATTTTAAATACGCAGTATTTT. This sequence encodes CSARIGTEILNTQYF.

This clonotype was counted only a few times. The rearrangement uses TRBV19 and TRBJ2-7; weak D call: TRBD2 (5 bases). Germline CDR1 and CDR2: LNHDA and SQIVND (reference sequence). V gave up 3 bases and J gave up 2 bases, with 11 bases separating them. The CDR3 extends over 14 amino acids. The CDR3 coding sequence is TGTGCCAGTAGTATTGGAGGACTGGCCTACGAGCAGTACTTC. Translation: CASSIGGLAYEQYF.

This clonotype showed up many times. Written as DNA, the CDR3 is TGTGCCTGGAGTGACGACTCTTTCAGCAATCAGCCCCAGCATTTT. Translating it yields CAWSDDSFSNQPQHF. The V gene is TRBV30, the J gene TRBJ1-5, with D uncertain. The V gene lost 1 base and the J gene lost 1 base, with 11 bases spanning the gap. Per the germline V gene, CDR1 is GTSNPN and CDR2 is SVGIG (reference sequence). There are 15 residues in the CDR3. Full variable domain (remainder filled in from reference TRBV30 and TRBJ1-5): SQTIHQWPATLVQPVGSPLSLECTVEGTSNPNLYWYRQAAGRGLQLLFYSVGIGQISSEVPQNLSASRPQDRQFILSSKKLLLSDSGFYLCAWSDDSFSNQPQHFGDGTRLSIL.

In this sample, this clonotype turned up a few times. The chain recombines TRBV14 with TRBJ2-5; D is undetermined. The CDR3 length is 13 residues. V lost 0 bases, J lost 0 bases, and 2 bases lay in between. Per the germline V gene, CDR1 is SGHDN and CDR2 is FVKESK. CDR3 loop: CASSQEYQETQYF. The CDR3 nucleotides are TGTGCCAGCAGCCAAGAGTACCAAGAGACCCAGTACTTC.

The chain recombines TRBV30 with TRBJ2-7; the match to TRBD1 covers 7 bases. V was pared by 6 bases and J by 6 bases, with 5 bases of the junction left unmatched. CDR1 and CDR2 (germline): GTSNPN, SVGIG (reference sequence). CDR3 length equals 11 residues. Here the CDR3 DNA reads TGTGCCTGCCACAGGGGCTCCGAGCAGTACTTC. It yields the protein CACHRGSEQYF.

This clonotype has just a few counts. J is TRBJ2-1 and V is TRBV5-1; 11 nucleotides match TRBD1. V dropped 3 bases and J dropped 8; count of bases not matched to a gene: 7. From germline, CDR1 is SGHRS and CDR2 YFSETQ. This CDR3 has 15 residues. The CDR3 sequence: CASSWNRDRGDEQFF. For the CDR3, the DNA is TGCGCCAGCAGCTGGAACCGGGACAGGGGGGATGAGCAGTTCTTC. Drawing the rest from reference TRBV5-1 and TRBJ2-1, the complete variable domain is KAGVTQTPRYLIKTRGQQVTLSCSPISGHRSVSWYQQTPGQGLQFLFEYFSETQRNKGNFPGRFSGRQFSNSRSEMNVSTLELGDSALYLCASSWNRDRGDEQFFGPGTRLTVL.

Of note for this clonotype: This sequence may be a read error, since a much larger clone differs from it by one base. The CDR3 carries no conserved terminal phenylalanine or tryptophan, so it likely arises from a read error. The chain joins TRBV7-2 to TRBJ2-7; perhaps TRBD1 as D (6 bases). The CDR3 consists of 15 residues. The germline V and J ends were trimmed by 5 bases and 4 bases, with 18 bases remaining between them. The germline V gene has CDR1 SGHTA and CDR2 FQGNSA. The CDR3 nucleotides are TGTGCCAGCAGCCGTCATGGGGGCCTGATATACGAGCAGTACTCC. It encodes CASSRHGGLIYEQYS.

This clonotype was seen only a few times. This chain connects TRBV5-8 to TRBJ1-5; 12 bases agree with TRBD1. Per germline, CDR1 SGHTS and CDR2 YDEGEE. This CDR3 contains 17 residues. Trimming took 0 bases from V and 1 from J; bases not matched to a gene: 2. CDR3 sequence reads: CASSLGGTGGSNQPQHF. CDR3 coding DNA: TGTGCCAGCAGCTTGGGCGGGACAGGGGGCAGCAATCAGCCCCAGCATTTT.

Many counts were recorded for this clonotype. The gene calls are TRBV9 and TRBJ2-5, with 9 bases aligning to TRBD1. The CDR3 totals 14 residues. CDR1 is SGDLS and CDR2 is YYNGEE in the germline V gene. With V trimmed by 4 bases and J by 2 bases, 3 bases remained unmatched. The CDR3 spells CASSIQGAQETQYF. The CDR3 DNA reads TGTGCCAGCAGCATACAGGGGGCACAAGAGACCCAGTACTTC.

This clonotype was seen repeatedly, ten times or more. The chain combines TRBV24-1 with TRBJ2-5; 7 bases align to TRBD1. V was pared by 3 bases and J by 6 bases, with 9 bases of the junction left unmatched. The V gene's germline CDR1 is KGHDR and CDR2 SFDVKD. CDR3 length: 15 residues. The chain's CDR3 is CATSDGGAGGKTQYF. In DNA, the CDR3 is TGTGCCACCAGTGATGGAGGCGCAGGGGGAAAGACCCAGTACTTC.

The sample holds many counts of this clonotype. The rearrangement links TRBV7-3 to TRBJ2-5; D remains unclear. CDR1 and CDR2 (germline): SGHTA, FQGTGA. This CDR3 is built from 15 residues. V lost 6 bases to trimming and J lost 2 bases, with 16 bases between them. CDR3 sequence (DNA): TGTGCCAGCAGTCCTTCCGGAGCGCGTCAAGAGACCCAGTACTTC. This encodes CASSPSGARQETQYF. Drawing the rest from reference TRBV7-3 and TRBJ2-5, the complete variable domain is GAGVSQTPSNKVTEKGKYVELRCDPISGHTALYWYRQSLGQGPEFLIYFQGTGAADDSGLPNDRFFAVRPEGSVSTLKIQRTERGDSAVYLCASSPSGARQETQYFGPGTRLLVL.

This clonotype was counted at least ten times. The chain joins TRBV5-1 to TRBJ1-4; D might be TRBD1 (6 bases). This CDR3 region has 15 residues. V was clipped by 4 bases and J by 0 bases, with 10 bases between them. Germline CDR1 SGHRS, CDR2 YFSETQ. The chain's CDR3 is CASSPKGATNEKLFF. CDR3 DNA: TGCGCCAGCAGCCCGAAGGGGGCAACTAATGAAAAACTGTTTTTT.